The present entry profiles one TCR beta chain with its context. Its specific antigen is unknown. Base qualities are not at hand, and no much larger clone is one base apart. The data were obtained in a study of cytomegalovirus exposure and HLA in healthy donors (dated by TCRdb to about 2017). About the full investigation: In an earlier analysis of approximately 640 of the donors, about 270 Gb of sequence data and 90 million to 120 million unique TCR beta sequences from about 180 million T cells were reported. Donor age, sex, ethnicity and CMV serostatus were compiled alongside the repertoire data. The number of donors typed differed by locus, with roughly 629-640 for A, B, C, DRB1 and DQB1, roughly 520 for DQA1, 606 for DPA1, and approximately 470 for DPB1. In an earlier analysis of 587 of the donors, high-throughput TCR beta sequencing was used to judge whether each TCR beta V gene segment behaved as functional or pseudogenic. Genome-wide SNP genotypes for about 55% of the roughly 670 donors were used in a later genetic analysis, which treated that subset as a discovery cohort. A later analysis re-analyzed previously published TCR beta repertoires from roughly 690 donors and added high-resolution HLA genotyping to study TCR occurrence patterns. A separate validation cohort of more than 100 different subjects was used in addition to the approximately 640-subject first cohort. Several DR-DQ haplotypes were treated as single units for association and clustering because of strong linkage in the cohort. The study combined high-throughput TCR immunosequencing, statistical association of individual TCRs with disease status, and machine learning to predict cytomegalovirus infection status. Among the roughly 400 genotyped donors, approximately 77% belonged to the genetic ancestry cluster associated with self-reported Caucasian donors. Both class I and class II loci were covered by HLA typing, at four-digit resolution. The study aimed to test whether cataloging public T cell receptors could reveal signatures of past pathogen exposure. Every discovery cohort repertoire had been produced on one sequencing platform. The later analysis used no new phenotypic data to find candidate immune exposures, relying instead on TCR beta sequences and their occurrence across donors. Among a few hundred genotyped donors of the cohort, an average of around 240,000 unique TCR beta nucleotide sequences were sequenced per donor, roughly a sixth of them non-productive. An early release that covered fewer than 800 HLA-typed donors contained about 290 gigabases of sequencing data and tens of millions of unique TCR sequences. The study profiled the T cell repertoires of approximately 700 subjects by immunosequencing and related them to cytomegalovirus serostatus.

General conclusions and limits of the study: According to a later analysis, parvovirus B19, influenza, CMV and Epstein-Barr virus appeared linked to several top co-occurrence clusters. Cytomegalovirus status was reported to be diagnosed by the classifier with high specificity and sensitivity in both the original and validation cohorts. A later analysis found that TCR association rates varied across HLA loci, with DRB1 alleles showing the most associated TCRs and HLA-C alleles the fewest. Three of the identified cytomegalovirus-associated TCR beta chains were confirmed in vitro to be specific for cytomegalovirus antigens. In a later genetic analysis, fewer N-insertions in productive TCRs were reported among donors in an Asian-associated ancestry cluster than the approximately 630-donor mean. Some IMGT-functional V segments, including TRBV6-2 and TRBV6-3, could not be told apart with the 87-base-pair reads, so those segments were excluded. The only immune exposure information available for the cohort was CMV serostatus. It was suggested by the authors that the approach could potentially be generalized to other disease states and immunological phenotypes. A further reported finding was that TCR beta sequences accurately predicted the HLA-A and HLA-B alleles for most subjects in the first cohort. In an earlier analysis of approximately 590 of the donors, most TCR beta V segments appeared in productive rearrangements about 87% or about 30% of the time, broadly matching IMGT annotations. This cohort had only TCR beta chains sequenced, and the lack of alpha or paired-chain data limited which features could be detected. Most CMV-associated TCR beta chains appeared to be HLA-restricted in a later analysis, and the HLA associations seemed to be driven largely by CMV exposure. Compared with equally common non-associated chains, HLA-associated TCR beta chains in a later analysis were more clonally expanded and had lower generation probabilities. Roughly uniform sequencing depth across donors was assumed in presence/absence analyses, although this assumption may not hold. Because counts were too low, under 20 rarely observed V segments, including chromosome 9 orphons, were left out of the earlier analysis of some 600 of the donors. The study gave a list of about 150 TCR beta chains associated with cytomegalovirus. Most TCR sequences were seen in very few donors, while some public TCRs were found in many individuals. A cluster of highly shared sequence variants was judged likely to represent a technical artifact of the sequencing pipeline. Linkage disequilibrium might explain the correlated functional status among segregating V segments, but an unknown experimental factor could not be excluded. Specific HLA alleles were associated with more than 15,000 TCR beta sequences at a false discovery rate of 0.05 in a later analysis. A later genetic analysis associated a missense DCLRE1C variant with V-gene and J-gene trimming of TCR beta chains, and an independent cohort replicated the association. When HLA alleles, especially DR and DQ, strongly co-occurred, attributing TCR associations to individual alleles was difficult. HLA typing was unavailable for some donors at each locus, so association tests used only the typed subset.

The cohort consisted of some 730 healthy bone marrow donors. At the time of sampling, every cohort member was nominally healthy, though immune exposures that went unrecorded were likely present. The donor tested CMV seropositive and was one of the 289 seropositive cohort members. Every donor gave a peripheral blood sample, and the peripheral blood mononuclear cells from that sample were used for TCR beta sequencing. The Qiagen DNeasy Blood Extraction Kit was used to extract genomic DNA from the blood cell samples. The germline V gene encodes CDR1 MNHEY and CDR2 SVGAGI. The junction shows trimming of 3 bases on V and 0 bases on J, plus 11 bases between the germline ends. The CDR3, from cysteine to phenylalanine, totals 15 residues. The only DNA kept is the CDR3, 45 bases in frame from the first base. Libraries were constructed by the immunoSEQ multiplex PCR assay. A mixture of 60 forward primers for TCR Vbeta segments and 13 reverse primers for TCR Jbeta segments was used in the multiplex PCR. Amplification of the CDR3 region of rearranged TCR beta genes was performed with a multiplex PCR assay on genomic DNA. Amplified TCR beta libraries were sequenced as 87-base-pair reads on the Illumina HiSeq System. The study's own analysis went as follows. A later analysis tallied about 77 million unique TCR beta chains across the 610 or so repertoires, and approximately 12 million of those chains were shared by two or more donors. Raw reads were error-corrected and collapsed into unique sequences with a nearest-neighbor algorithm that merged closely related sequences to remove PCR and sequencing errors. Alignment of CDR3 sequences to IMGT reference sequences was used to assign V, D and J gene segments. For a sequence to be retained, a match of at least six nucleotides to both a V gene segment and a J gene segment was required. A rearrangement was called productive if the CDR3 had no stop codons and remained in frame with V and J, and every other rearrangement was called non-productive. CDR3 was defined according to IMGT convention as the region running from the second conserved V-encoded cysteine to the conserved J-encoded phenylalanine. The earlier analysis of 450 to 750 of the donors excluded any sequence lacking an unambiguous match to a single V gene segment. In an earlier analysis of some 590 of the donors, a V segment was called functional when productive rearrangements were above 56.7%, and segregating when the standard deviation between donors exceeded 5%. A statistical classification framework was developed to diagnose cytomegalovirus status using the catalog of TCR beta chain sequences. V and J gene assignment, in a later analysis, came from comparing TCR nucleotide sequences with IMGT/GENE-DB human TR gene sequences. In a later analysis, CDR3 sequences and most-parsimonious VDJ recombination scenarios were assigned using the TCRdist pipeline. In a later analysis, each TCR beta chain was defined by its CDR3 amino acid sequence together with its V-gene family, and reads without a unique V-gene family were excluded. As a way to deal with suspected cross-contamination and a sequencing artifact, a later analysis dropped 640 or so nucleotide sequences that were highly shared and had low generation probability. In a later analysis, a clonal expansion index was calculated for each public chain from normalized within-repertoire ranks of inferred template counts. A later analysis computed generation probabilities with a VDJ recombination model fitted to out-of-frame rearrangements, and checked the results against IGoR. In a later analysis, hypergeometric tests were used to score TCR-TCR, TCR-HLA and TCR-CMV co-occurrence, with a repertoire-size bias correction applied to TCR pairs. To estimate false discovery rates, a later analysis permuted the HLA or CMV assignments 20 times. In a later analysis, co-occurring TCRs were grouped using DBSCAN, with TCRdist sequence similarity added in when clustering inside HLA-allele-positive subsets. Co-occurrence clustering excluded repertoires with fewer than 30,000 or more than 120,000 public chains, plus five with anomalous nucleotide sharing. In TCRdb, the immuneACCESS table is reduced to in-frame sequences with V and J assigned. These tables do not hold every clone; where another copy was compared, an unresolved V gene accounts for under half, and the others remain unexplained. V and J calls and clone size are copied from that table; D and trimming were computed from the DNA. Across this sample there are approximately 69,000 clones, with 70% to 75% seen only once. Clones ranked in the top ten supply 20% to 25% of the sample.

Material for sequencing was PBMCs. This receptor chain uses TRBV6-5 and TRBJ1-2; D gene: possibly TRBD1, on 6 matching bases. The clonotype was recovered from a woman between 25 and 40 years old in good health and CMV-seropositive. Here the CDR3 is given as CASSYSGAANYGYTF. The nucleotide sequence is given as TGTGCCAGCAGTTATTCAGGGGCTGCTAACTATGGCTACACCTTC.